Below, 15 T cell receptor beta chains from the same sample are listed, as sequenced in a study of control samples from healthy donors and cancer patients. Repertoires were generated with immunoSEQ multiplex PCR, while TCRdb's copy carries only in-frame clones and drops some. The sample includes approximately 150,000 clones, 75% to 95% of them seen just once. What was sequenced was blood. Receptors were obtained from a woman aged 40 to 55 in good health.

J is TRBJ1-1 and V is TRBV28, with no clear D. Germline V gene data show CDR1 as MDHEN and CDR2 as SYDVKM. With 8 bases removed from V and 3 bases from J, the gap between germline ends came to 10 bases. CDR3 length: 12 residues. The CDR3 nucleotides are TGTGCCAGCGGCGGTCGGGACACTGAAGCTTTCTTT. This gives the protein CASGGRDTEAFF.

The CDR3 loop is CASRKGQVNTEAFF. The DNA for the CDR3 is TGTGCCAGTAGAAAGGGACAGGTGAACACTGAAGCTTTCTTT. V gene TRBV19 combines with J gene TRBJ1-1; 8 positions agree with TRBD1. CDR1 is LNHDA, CDR2 SQIVND, per germline (reference sequence). This CDR3 is 14 amino acids long. With 6 bases clipped from V and 0 bases from J, the junction kept 3 bases outside the gene matches.

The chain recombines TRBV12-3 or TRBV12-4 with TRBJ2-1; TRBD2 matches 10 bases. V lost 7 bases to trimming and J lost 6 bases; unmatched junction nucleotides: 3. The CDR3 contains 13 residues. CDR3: CASTTSGVNEQFF. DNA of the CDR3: TGTGCCAGCACCACTAGCGGGGTCAATGAGCAGTTCTTC.

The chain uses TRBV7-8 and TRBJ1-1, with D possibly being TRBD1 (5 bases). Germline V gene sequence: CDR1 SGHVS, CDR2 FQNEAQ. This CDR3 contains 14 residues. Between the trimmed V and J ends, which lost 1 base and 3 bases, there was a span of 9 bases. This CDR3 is CASSLDVGDTEAFF. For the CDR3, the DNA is TGTGCCAGCAGCTTAGATGTGGGGGACACTGAAGCTTTCTTT.

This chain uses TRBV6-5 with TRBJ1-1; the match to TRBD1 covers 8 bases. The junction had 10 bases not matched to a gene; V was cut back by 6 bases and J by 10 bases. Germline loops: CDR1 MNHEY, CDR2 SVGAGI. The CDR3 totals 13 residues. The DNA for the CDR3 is TGTGCCAGCAGAACCTTCGGACAGGGAAGAGCTTTCTTT. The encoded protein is CASRTFGQGRAFF.

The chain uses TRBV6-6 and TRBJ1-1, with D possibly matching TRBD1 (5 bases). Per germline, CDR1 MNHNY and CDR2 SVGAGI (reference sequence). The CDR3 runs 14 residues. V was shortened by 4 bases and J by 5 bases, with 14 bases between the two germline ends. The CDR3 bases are TGTGCCAGCAGTTTAAGAGGCAGGGAGACTGAAGCTTTCTTT. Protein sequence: CASSLRGRETEAFF.

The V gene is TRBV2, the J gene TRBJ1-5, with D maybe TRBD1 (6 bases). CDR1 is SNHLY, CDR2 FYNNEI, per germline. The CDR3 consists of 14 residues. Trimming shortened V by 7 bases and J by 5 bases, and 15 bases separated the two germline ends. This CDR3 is CASTRDTLDQPQHF. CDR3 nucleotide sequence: TGTGCCAGCACCAGGGACACTCTAGATCAGCCCCAGCATTTT.

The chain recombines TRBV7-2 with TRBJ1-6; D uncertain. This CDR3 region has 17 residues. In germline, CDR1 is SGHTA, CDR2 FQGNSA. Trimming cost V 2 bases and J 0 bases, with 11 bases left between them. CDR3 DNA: TGTGCCAGCAGCTTATTCAGTGCGAGCTCCTATAATTCACCCCTCCACTTT. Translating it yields CASSLFSASSYNSPLHF.

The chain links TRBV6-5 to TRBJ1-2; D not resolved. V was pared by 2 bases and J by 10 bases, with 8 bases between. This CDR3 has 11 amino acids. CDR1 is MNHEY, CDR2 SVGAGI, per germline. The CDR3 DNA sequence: TGTGCCAGCAGTTACGGGCAGTCCTACACCTTC. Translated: CASSYGQSYTF.

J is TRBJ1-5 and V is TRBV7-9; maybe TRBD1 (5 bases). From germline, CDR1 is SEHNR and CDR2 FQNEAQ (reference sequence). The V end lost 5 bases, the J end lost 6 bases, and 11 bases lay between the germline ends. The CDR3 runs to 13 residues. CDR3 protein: CASSPQGGQPQHF. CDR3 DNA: TGTGCCAGCAGCCCCCAGGGAGGTCAGCCCCAGCATTTT.

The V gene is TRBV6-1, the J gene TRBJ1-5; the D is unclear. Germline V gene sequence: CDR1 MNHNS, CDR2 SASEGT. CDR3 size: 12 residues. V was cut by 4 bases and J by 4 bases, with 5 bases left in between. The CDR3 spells CASSAWNQPQHF. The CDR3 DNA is TGTGCCAGCAGTGCCTGGAATCAGCCCCAGCATTTT.

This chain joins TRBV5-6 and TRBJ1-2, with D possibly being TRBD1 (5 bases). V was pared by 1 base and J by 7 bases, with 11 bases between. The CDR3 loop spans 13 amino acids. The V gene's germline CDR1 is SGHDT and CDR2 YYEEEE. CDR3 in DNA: TGTGCCAGCAGCTTGAGACTTGGGGGTGGCTACACCTTC. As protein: CASSLRLGGGYTF.

This CDR3 reads CASSYFDGNGYTF. The CDR3 coding sequence is TGTGCCAGCAGTTACTTCGACGGGAATGGCTACACCTTC. The chain is built from TRBV6-5 and TRBJ1-2; no reliable D call. V dropped 1 base and J dropped 6 bases, with 9 bases sitting between them. The length of the CDR3 is 13 residues. CDR1 MNHEY and CDR2 SVGAGI come from the germline V gene.

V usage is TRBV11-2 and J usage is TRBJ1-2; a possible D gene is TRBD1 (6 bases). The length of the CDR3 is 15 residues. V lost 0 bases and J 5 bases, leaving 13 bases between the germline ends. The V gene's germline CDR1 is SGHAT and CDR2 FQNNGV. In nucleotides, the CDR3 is TGTGCCAGCAGCTTAGATCTTCAGGGGAAGTATGGCTACACCTTC. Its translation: CASSLDLQGKYGYTF.

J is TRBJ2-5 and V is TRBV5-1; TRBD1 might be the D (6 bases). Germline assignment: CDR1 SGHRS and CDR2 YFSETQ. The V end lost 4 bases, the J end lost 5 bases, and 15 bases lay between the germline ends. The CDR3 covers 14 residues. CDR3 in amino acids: CASSDPQGGETQYF. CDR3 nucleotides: TGCGCCAGCAGCGATCCACAGGGTGGGGAGACCCAGTACTTC. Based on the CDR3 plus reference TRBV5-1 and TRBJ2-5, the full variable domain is KAGVTQTPRYLIKTRGQQVTLSCSPISGHRSVSWYQQTPGQGLQFLFEYFSETQRNKGNFPGRFSGRQFSNSRSEMNVSTLELGDSALYLCASSDPQGGETQYFGPGTRLLVL.